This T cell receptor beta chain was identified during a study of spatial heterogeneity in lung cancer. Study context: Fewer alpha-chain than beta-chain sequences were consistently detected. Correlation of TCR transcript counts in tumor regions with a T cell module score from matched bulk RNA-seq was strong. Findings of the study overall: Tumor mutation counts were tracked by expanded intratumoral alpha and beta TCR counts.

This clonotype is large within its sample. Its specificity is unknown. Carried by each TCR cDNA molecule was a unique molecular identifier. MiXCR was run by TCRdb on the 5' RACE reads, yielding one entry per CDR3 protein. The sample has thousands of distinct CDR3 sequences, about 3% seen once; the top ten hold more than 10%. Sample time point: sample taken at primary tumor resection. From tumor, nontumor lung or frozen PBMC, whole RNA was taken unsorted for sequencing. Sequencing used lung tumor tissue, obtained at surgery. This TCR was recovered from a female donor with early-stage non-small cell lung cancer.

The chain's CDR3 is CSARVRGAGANVLTF. The CDR3 region has the DNA TGCAGTGCTAGAGTAAGGGGGGCTGGGGCCAACGTCCTGACTTTC. This rearrangement joins TRBV20-1 to TRBJ2-6, with D possibly being TRBD1 or TRBD2 (6 bases each). CDR1 is DFQATT and CDR2 is SNEGSKA in the germline V gene (reference sequence). The CDR3 is 15 residues long. With 1 base removed from V and 2 bases from J, the gap between germline ends came to 9 bases.